The subject of this entry is one T cell receptor (beta chain). Its antigen is still unknown. Researchers took RNA transcripts and amplified the TCR beta CDR3 regions from them. An initial round of RT-PCR targeting the TCR CDR3 relied on the HTBI primer set. Each CDR3 protein is one row after TCRdb ran MiXCR on the multiplex PCR reads. The sample records fewer than 450,000 distinct CDR3 sequences, roughly 20% being singletons. The data belong to a study of T cells in Graves' hyperthyroidism and ophthalmopathy. The germline V gene has CDR1 LNHNV and CDR2 YYDKDF (reference sequence). There are 15 residues in the CDR3. V lost 1 base and J 1 base, leaving 8 bases between the germline ends. Study-wide results and caveats: A 13 V-J model separated ophthalmopathy from stable hyperthyroidism.

Sequences were obtained from blood. J is TRBJ1-5 and V is TRBV15; D remains unclear. This TCR came from a man younger than 35 with Graves' ophthalmopathy. The CDR3 is CATSRGGTSNQPQHF. In nucleotides, the CDR3 is TGTGCCACCAGCAGAGGGGGAACAAGCAATCAGCCCCAGCATTTT.